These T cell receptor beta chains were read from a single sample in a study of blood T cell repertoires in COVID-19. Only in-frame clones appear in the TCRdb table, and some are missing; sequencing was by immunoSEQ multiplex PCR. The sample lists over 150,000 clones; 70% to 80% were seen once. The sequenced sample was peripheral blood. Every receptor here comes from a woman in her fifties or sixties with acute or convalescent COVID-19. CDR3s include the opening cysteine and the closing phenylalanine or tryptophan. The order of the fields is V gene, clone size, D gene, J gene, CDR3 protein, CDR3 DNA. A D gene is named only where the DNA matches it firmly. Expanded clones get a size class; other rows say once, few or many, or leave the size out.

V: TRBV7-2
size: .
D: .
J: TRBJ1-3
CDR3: CASSTGSAGNTIYF
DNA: TGTGCCAGCAGCACGGGAAGCGCTGGAAACACCATATATTTT

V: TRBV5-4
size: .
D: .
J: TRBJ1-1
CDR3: CASSPGGGFRNTEAFF
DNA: TGTGCCAGCAGCCCGGGGGGGGGCTTCAGGAACACTGAAGCTTTCTTT

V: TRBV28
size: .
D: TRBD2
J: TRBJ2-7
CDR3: CASSPAGTSVDEQYF
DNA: TGTGCCAGCAGTCCAGCCGGGACTAGCGTTGACGAGCAGTACTTC

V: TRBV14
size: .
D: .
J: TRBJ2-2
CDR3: CASSQDFNRSTGELFF
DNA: TGTGCCAGCAGCCAAGATTTTAATCGGTCTACCGGGGAGCTGTTTTTT

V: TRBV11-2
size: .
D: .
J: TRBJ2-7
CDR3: CASSPGLAGYEQYF
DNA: TGTGCCAGCAGCCCGGGACTGGCAGGGTACGAGCAGTACTTC

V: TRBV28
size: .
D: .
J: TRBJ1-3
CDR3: CASSLPRAGSSGNTIYF
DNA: TGTGCCAGCAGTTTACCCAGGGCAGGATCCTCTGGAAACACCATATATTTT

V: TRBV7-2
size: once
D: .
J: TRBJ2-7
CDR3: CASSHRVTYEQYF
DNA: TGTGCCAGCAGCCACAGGGTTACCTACGAGCAGTACTTC

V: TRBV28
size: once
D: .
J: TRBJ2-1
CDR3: CASSLDGSAYNEQFF
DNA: TGTGCCAGCAGTTTGGACGGGAGCGCCTACAATGAGCAGTTCTTC

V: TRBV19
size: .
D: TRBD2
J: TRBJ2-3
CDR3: CASSTPLRGLAGPRTDTQYF
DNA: TGTGCCAGTAGTACTCCTCTAAGGGGGCTAGCGGGACCCCGCACAGATACGCAGTATTTT

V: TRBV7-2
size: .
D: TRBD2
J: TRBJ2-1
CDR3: CASSFFSSSGASSYNEQFF
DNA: TGTGCCAGCAGCTTTTTTTCGTCTAGCGGGGCCTCCTCCTACAATGAGCAGTTCTTC

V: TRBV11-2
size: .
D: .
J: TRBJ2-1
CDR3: CASSLSGAREQFF
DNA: TGTGCCAGCAGCTTATCAGGGGCTCGTGAGCAGTTCTTC

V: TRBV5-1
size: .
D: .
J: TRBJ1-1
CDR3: CASSHRFKEAEAFF
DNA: TGCGCCAGCAGCCACCGCTTTAAAGAGGCTGAAGCTTTCTTT

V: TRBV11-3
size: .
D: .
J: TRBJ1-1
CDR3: CASSLDARGLEAFF
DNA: TGTGCCAGCAGCTTAGACGCCAGGGGCCTTGAAGCTTTCTTT

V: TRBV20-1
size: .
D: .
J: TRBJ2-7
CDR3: CSAGGPVEQYF
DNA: TGCAGTGCAGGAGGGCCAGTCGAGCAGTACTTC

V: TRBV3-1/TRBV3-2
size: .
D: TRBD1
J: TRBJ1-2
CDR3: CASSQGQGYGYTF
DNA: TGTGCCAGCAGCCAAGGACAGGGCTATGGCTACACCTTC

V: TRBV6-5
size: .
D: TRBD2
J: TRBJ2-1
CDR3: CASNRSGGLNEQFF
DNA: TGTGCCAGCAACCGAAGCGGGGGGCTGAATGAGCAGTTCTTC

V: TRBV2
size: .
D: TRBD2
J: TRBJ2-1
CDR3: CASSESLAGGDNEQFF
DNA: TGTGCCAGCAGTGAGTCTCTAGCGGGAGGGGACAATGAGCAGTTCTTC

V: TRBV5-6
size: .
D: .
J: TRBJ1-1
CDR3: CASSLLSQLSF
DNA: TGTGCCAGCAGCTTACTCTCACAGCTCTCATTT

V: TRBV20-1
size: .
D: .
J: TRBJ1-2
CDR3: CSASAGARGYTF
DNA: TGCAGTGCTAGTGCAGGGGCCCGTGGCTACACCTTC

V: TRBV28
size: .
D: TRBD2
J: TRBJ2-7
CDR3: CASSLPGTSGSYEQYF
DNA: TGTGCCAGCAGTCTCCCCGGGACTAGCGGCTCCTACGAGCAGTACTTC

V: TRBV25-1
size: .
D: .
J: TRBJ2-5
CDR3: CASHSQGAETQYF
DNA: TGTGCCAGCCATTCACAGGGTGCGGAGACCCAGTACTTC

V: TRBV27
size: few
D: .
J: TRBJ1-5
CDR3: CASREGRDNQPQHF
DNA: TGTGCCAGCAGAGAGGGGAGGGACAATCAGCCCCAGCATTTT

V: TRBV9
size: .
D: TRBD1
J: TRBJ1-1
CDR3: CASSVARGGQGPTEAFF
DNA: TGTGCCAGCAGCGTAGCAAGGGGGGGACAGGGGCCCACTGAAGCTTTCTTT

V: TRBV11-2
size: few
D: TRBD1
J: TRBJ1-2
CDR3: CASSLNRGLSYGYTF
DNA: TGTGCCAGCAGCTTAAACAGGGGATTATCCTATGGCTACACCTTC

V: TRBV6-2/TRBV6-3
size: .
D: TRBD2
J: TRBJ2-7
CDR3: CASSYMRATSGRNEQYF
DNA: TGTGCCAGCAGTTACATGAGGGCCACTAGCGGAAGAAACGAGCAGTACTTC

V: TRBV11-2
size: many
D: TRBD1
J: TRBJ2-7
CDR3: CASSLEQGGTYEQYF
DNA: TGTGCCAGCAGCTTAGAACAGGGGGGAACCTACGAGCAGTACTTC

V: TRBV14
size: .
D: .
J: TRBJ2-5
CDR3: CASSSRGSRGQETQYF
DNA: TGTGCCAGCTCCTCAAGGGGGAGCAGGGGTCAAGAGACCCAGTACTTC

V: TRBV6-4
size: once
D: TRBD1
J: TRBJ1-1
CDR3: CASSDRTGRAFF
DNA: TGTGCCAGCAGTGACCGGACAGGGCGGGCTTTCTTT